Listed below are T cell receptor beta chains from one sample, sequenced in a study of long-term antiretroviral therapy in people with HIV. TCRdb's table, derived via immunoSEQ multiplex PCR, lists solely in-frame clones and lacks some. This table holds 9,000 to 13,000 clones, roughly 91% found once. Here the sequenced sample was unsorted PBMCs, taken 0.2 years before starting antiretroviral therapy. The source is a woman aged 40 to 55 with HIV. Each CDR3 is given with its conserved first and last residue. A clone size is listed for some rows: how often the clone was seen (once, few, many), or a class if it is expanded.

clone_size,v_call,j_call,cdr3_aa
NA,TRBV19,TRBJ1-2,CASSIFYGYTF
NA,TRBV7-2,TRBJ2-3,CASSLVAGLAGTDTQYF
NA,TRBV10-3,TRBJ2-2,CALRGSTTGELFF
NA,TRBV6-6,TRBJ1-1,CASTENTEAFF
NA,TRBV7-2,TRBJ1-3,CASRSRGSGNTIYF
NA,TRBV19,TRBJ1-2,CASSPIGTGSYGYTF
NA,TRBV7-2,TRBJ2-7,CASSSRDRGFYEQYF
medium-sized,TRBV5-1,TRBJ1-2,CASSLDDTNYGYTF
NA,TRBV5-1,TRBJ2-5,CASSLAPVGSQETQYF
NA,TRBV7-2,TRBJ1-1,CASSLAYTEAFF
NA,TRBV4-3,TRBJ1-1,CASSQDKGGTEAFF
few,TRBV5-1,TRBJ2-3,CASSFAGGSTDTQYF
NA,TRBV27,TRBJ1-1,CASSLPTGGVGTEAFF
NA,TRBV5-4,TRBJ2-5,CASSLGPTQETQYF
once,TRBV7-9,TRBJ1-6,CASSQESSYNSPLHF
NA,TRBV7-2,TRBJ2-1,CASSSAGVSYNEQFF
NA,TRBV6-5,TRBJ1-5,CASSYGTGGRQPQHF